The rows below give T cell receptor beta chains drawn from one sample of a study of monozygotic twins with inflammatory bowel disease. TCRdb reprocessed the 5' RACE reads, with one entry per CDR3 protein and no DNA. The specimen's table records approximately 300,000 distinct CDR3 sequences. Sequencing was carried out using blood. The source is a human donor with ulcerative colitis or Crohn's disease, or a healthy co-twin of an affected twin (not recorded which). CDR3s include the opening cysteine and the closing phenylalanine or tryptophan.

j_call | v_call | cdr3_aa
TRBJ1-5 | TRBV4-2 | CASSSRESNQPQHF
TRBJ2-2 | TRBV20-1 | CSARMVWGGELFF
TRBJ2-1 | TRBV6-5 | CASSFLAGVGNEQFF
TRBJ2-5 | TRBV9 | CASSVAGETQYF
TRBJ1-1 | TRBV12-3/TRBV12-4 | CASTSSGGSTEAFF
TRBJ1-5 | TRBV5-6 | CASLGGELQPQHF
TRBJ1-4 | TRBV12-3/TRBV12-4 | CASSDNRGGEKLFF
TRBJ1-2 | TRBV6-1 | CASSSLGGFDGYTF
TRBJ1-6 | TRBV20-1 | CSARDRGLNSPLHF
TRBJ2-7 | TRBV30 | CAWTRFGPSEQYF
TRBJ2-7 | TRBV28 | CASSPRLAGRHEQYF
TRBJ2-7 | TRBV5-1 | CASSLVVLPYEQYF
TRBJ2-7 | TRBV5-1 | CASSLLTGSYEQYF
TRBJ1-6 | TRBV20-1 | CSARVVGSYNLPLHF
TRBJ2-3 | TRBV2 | CASSEDETRKFTDTQYF
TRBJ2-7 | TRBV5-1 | CASNQGGMVGEQYF
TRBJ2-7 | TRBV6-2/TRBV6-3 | CASSVGYEQYF
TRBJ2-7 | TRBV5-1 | CASSPQARSYEQYF
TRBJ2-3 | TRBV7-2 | CASRIGGADTQYF